Reported below is one TCR beta chain. These data are taken from a study of T cells after yellow fever vaccination. They built TCR cDNA with 5'RACE template switching, a step that put in a universal primer site and UMIs. TCRdb recomputed calls from the 5' RACE reads with MiXCR, one row per CDR3 protein. The sample records 300,000 to 400,000 distinct CDR3 sequences, 8.1% being singletons. V lost 2 bases and J lost 8; bases outside the gene matches: 11. The CDR3 has 15 residues. Germline CDR1 and CDR2: SGHRS and YFSETQ. This TCR was recovered from a man in his late teens or twenties who received the YFV17D yellow fever vaccine. The chain uses TRBV5-1 and TRBJ2-3; 7 bases are shared with TRBD1. This material consisted of PBMCs, taken about 41 days after the first yellow fever vaccination. CDR3 residues: CASSFRTGHRGTQYF. CDR3 nucleotide sequence: TGCGCCAGCAGCTTCCGGACAGGTCATCGGGGTACGCAGTATTTT.